Listed here are 6 T cell receptor beta chains from one sample, sequenced in a study of blood T cells in healthy people across ages. For the second PCR, which ran for roughly 7 to 11 cycles, a sample-barcoded 5' primer and a J-beta primer mix were used. TCRdb reprocessed the 5' RACE reads with MiXCR, giving one entry per CDR3 protein. The sample includes 1,500,000 or so distinct CDR3 sequences, around 55% of them seen just once. The material sequenced was blood. Receptors were obtained from a man younger than 30 in good health.

The chain joins TRBV14 to TRBJ2-4, with D tentatively TRBD2 (6 bases). The DNA matches TRBJ2-5 better at its end, which makes the J call doubtful. The CDR3 runs to 14 residues. CDR1 and CDR2 (germline): SGHDN, FVKESK. CDR3 sequence: CASSQRGVGETQYF. The CDR3 region has the DNA TGTGCCAGCAGCCAACGCGGGGTTGGAGAGACCCAGTACTTC.

As regards this clonotype: Given a much more abundant clone one base away, this may be a read error. The conserved final phenylalanine or tryptophan is absent from the CDR3, which likely points to a read error. V and J are TRBV29-1 and TRBJ2-7; 9 bases are a match to TRBD2. This CDR3 spans 13 amino acids. The ends lost 3 bases at V and 0 bases at J; junction bases unmatched: 0. In germline, CDR1 is SQVTM, CDR2 ANQGSEA. The CDR3 here is CSVERGGSYEQYS. The CDR3 bases are TGCAGCGTTGAGCGGGGGGGCTCCTACGAGCAGTACTCC.

The V and J genes are TRBV7-2 and TRBJ2-3; TRBD2 aligns across 9 bases. Germline CDR1 reads SGHTA; CDR2 reads FQGNSA. There are 18 residues in the CDR3. J lost 4 bases, V lost 0 bases, and 11 bases had no gene match. CDR3 nucleotides: TGTGCCAGCAGCTTAGCGCTGGGGCGGGAGGGGGAGGCAGATACGCAGTATTTT. It yields the protein CASSLALGREGEADTQYF.

This clonotype was detected once. This chain uses TRBV27 with TRBJ1-1; D uncertain. The length of the CDR3 is 14 residues. Trimming removed 2 bases from V and 7 bases from J, with 14 bases in between. The germline CDR1 and CDR2 sequences are MNHEY and SMNVEV (reference sequence). This CDR3 is CASSLPGPGSEAFF. For the CDR3, the DNA is TGTGCCAGCAGTTTACCTGGGCCGGGCAGTGAAGCTTTCTTT.

The chain employs TRBV20-1 and TRBJ1-6, with D uncertain. With 3 bases removed from V and 7 bases from J, the gap between germline ends came to 10 bases. CDR3 size: 13 residues. CDR1 DFQATT and CDR2 SNEGSKA come from the germline V gene (reference sequence). CDR3: CSASTGYNSPLHF. CDR3 bases: TGCAGTGCTAGTACGGGCTACAATTCACCCCTCCACTTT.

The rearrangement joins TRBV20-1 to TRBJ1-2; D unresolved. The CDR3 length is 16 residues. Germline V gene lookup returns CDR1 DFQATT and CDR2 SNEGSKA (reference sequence). Trimming shortened V by 2 bases and J by 1 base, and 17 bases separated the two germline ends. CDR3 DNA: TGCAGTGCTAGATCGACGGGGTGGGAGGTTAACTATGGCTACACCTTC. This translates into CSARSTGWEVNYGYTF.